This note documents a single TCR beta chain sequence. This record belongs to a study of chemoradiotherapy in HPV16-positive cancers. Assay used: immunoSEQ multiplex PCR; TCRdb lists only in-frame clones, some missing. The sample shows just under 40,000 clones, 76% of them seen only once. The germline gives CDR1 SGDLS, CDR2 YYNGEE. The V gene lost 2 bases and the J gene lost 4 bases, with 12 bases spanning the gap. This CDR3 region has 14 residues. The V gene is TRBV9, the J gene TRBJ1-1; D might be TRBD1 (6 bases). The sequencing used blood, collected from a patient who underwent chemoradiotherapy. The sequence was obtained from a human donor with HPV-associated anogenital cancer. The CDR3 region has the DNA TGTGCCAGCAGCGTTACCGGGACACTCACTGAAGCTTTCTTT. Protein sequence: CASSVTGTLTEAFF.